The 24 T cell receptor beta chains in this list originate from one sample, sequenced in a study of blood T cell repertoires in COVID-19. The method was immunoSEQ multiplex PCR; TCRdb's version includes in-frame clones alone and lacks a portion of them. The repertoire includes fewer than 35,000 clones, about 82% of them detected once, and 7.5% to 10% sits in the top ten. The sample taken for sequencing was peripheral blood. These receptors were obtained from a man older than 75 with active COVID-19.

This clone turned up a few times. The V call is TRBV28, the J call TRBJ2-7; 10 bases are shared with TRBD2. Germline V gene sequence: CDR1 MDHEN, CDR2 SYDVKM. V gave up 5 bases and J gave up 2 bases; unmatched junction bases: 6. CDR3 length: 15 amino acids. CDR3 sequence reads: CASSPSLAGAYEQYF. The CDR3 bases are TGTGCCAGCAGTCCATCCCTAGCGGGGGCCTACGAGCAGTACTTC.

The CDR3 reads CASRTDRNQPQHF. CDR3 bases: TGCGCCAGCAGGACGGACAGAAATCAGCCCCAGCATTTT. The chain uses TRBV10-1 and TRBJ1-5; TRBD1 might be the D (6 bases). The CDR3 is 13 residues long. V was shortened by 6 bases and J by 4 bases, with 10 bases between the two germline ends. The germline V gene has CDR1 WNHNN and CDR2 SYGVQD (reference sequence).

The chain carries TRBV9 and TRBJ2-6; D may be TRBD1 (5 bases). Germline loops: CDR1 SGDLS, CDR2 YYNGEE. This CDR3 has 16 amino acids. Trimming pared 4 bases from V and 2 bases from J, leaving 13 bases between. In DNA, the CDR3 is TGTGCCAGCAGCCAGATGGGGCCCCCTGGGGCCAACGTCCTGACTTTC. Its protein product is CASSQMGPPGANVLTF.

The gene calls are TRBV6-2 or TRBV6-3 and TRBJ2-3; D not resolved. The germline V gene encodes CDR1 MNHEY and CDR2 SVGEGT. The CDR3 extends over 14 amino acids. Trimming took 0 bases from V and 4 from J, leaving 8 bases between them. CDR3 amino acids: CASSYSSRADTQYF. The CDR3 region has the DNA TGTGCCAGCAGTTACTCGAGCCGGGCAGATACGCAGTATTTT.

This clone was found a few times. J is TRBJ1-2 and V is TRBV5-4, with 8 bases fitting TRBD1. Unmatched junction bases numbered 6, after V lost 4 bases and J lost 7 bases. CDR3 length: 13 amino acids. Germline V CDR1 and CDR2: SGHNT, YYREEE (reference sequence). The CDR3 sequence: CASSLPGQGGYTF. In DNA, the CDR3 is TGTGCCAGCAGCCTGCCCGGACAGGGTGGCTACACCTTC.

The chain recombines TRBV6-5 with TRBJ2-2; TRBD1 is a possible D gene (6 bases). The germline V gene has CDR1 MNHEY and CDR2 SVGAGI. The CDR3 is 15 amino acids. Trimming took off 6 bases at V and 8 bases at J, with 19 bases between the two ends. CDR3 coding DNA: TGTGCCAGCAGCCCGGCCGGACAGTACGCGGGGGAGCTGTTTTTT. Protein product: CASSPAGQYAGELFF.

CDR3 sequence reads: CASRLGQGRMNTEAFF. The CDR3 DNA follows: TGTGCCAGCAGACTCGGACAGGGCCGGATGAACACTGAAGCTTTCTTT. The chain joins TRBV5-5 to TRBJ1-1, with TRBD1 matching 8 bases. V trimming: 5 bases; J trimming: 0 bases; junction bases outside the gene matches: 9. This CDR3 has 16 amino acids. Germline values: CDR1 SGHKS, CDR2 YYEKEE (reference sequence).

This clone was seen a handful of times. The CDR3 region has the DNA TGTGCCAGCAGCCCAGGCGGGGGCCCAGATACGCAGTATTTT. Its translation: CASSPGGGPDTQYF. V and J are TRBV9 and TRBJ2-3, with D perhaps TRBD2 (7 bases). Looked up from germline, CDR1 is SGDLS and CDR2 is YYNGEE. CDR3 length: 14 residues. V was clipped by 4 bases and J by 4 bases, with 13 bases between them.

V gene TRBV29-1 combines with J gene TRBJ1-4, with D perhaps TRBD1 (5 bases). V was shortened by 0 bases and J by 8 bases, with 16 bases between the two germline ends. The germline CDR1 and CDR2 sequences are SQVTM and ANQGSEA. The CDR3 runs to 15 residues. The CDR3 region is CSVEDLAGRGEKLFF. The DNA of the CDR3 is TGCAGCGTTGAAGATCTTGCGGGGCGTGGAGAAAAACTGTTTTTT.

This clone came up once. The chain has TRBV9 and TRBJ2-2, with D perhaps matching TRBD2 (5 bases). CDR1 is SGDLS and CDR2 is YYNGEE in the germline V gene. The germline V and J ends were trimmed by 3 bases and 7 bases, with 10 bases remaining between them. The CDR3 runs to 13 residues. DNA of the CDR3: TGTGCCAGCAGCGGCGGGTGGGGCGGGGAGCTGTTTTTT. Protein sequence: CASSGGWGGELFF.

The chain recombines TRBV5-1 with TRBJ2-7, with D possibly being TRBD1 (6 bases). The CDR3 spans 16 residues. The V and J ends lost 0 bases and 2 bases respectively, with 15 bases between them. Germline V gene data show CDR1 as SGHRS and CDR2 as YFSETQ. CDR3 region: CASSLETGRGTYEQYF. The DNA for the CDR3 is TGCGCCAGCAGCTTGGAGACCGGCAGGGGTACCTACGAGCAGTACTTC.

The chain is built from TRBV9 and TRBJ2-5, with D maybe TRBD1 (5 bases). The CDR3 length is 10 residues. Trimming took 7 bases from V and 5 from J, leaving 6 bases between them. Germline CDR1 reads SGDLS; CDR2 reads YYNGEE. The CDR3 DNA is TGTGCCAGCGCAGGGGAGACCCAGTACTTC. Protein product: CASAGETQYF.

This clone was counted a few times. The genes are TRBV19 and TRBJ1-5; 9 nucleotides align to TRBD1. Germline values: CDR1 LNHDA, CDR2 SQIVND (reference sequence). V was clipped by 3 bases and J by 2 bases; unmatched bases: 5. This CDR3 has 16 residues. The CDR3 DNA is TGTGCCAGTAGTATCCGGACAGGGGAAGGCAATCAGCCCCAGCATTTT. It yields the protein CASSIRTGEGNQPQHF.

The V call is TRBV4-3, the J call TRBJ2-3; D may be TRBD2 (6 bases). The CDR3 is 16 residues long. CDR1 and CDR2 (germline): LGHNA, YSLEER. V was clipped by 4 bases and J by 4 bases, with 18 bases between them. CDR3 sequence (DNA): TGCGCCAGCAGCCCCACCGGGATAGGGGAGGCAGATACGCAGTATTTT. Its translation is CASSPTGIGEADTQYF.

The genes are TRBV6-5 and TRBJ1-1; the match to TRBD1 covers 8 bases. The CDR3 loop spans 15 amino acids. Germline V gives CDR1 MNHEY, CDR2 SVGAGI. With V trimmed by 4 bases and J by 7 bases, 11 bases remained unmatched. CDR3 bases: TGTGCCAGCAGTTCGGACAGGGCGGATCTTCTTGAAGCTTTCTTT. As protein: CASSSDRADLLEAFF.

The chain carries TRBV28 and TRBJ2-5; 9 bases are a match to TRBD2. This CDR3 region has 14 residues. CDR1 is MDHEN, CDR2 SYDVKM, per germline. V lost 7 bases and J lost 6; bases outside the gene matches: 9. The CDR3 nucleotides are TGTGCCAGCAAGGAAGGTCTAGCGGGGAAGACCCAGTACTTC. Protein: CASKEGLAGKTQYF.

The chain joins TRBV5-6 to TRBJ2-3; D not resolved. Germline V gene data show CDR1 as SGHDT and CDR2 as YYEEEE. This CDR3 has 13 residues. Deletions cut 0 bases from V and 5 bases from J, with 7 bases between. This CDR3 reads CASSLVLIDTQYF. Written as DNA, the CDR3 is TGTGCCAGCAGCTTGGTGCTAATAGATACGCAGTATTTT. The full variable domain, in which reference TRBV5-6 and TRBJ2-3 provide the parts outside the CDR3, is DAGVTQSPTHLIKTRGQQVTLRCSPKSGHDTVSWYQQALGQGPQFIFQYYEEEERQRGNFPDRFSGHQFPNYSSELNVNALLLGDSALYLCASSLVLIDTQYFGPGTRLTVL.

V usage is TRBV7-2 and J usage is TRBJ2-1; D possibly corresponds to TRBD2 (5 bases). The CDR3 spans 13 residues. CDR1 SGHTA and CDR2 FQGNSA come from the germline V gene. V was pared by 8 bases and J by 5 bases, with 13 bases between. CDR3 region: CASGRPDNNEQFF. The CDR3 DNA reads TGTGCCAGCGGGAGACCAGACAACAATGAGCAGTTCTTC.

The V gene is TRBV5-4, the J gene TRBJ1-2, with D hard to call. V was pared by 4 bases and J by 3 bases, with 19 bases between. This CDR3 comprises 16 residues. CDR1 is SGHNT and CDR2 is YYREEE in the germline V gene (reference sequence). The CDR3 region is CASSRFEGRLDYGYTF. The CDR3, as DNA: TGTGCCAGCAGCCGTTTTGAGGGCAGGTTGGACTATGGCTACACCTTC.

V and J are TRBV9 and TRBJ2-7, with 9 nucleotides matching TRBD1. Trimming at V came to 7 bases and at J to 3 bases, leaving 5 bases not matched to a gene. From germline, CDR1 is SGDLS and CDR2 YYNGEE. The CDR3 is 13 amino acids. The CDR3 DNA is TGTGCCAGCGGCGGACAGGGGTTCTACGAGCAGTACTTC. Translating gives CASGGQGFYEQYF.

The V call is TRBV7-2, the J call TRBJ1-1; D is perhaps TRBD1 (5 bases). The CDR3 is made up of 14 amino acids. Germline V CDR1 and CDR2: SGHTA, FQGNSA. V dropped 1 base and J dropped 6 bases, with 12 bases sitting between them. CDR3 nucleotide sequence: TGTGCCAGCAGCTTAGTGCGGGGGGACGCTGAAGCTTTCTTT. Its protein product is CASSLVRGDAEAFF.

Worth noting for this clone: Other DNA variants within this sample encode the same CDR3. The rearrangement uses TRBV18 and TRBJ2-1; 16 nucleotides line up with TRBD2. V lost 0 bases and J lost 7; bases outside the gene matches: 0. Germline assignment: CDR1 KGHSH and CDR2 LQKENI. The CDR3 length is 16 residues. The CDR3 bases are TGTGCCAGCTCACCACCGGGACTAGCGGGGGGGAATGAGCAGTTCTTC. Protein sequence: CASSPPGLAGGNEQFF.

This clone was found a few times. The CDR3 protein is CASSLRGVGTDTQYF. The CDR3 DNA reads TGCGCCAGCAGCTTGCGGGGGGTGGGCACAGATACGCAGTATTTT. This chain uses TRBV5-1 with TRBJ2-3; 7 bases fit TRBD2. This CDR3 is 15 amino acids long. The germline V gene has CDR1 SGHRS and CDR2 YFSETQ. J gave up 1 base and V 1 base, and 3 bases lay outside the gene matches.

This clone was seen a handful of times. This sequence joins TRBV11-2 and TRBJ2-7, with 8 bases lining up with TRBD1. CDR1 is SGHAT and CDR2 is FQNNGV in the germline V gene. The CDR3 totals 17 residues. V lost 3 bases and J lost 5; bases outside the gene matches: 15. The CDR3 nucleotides read TGTGCCAGCAGCTTTACCGGACAGGGAATGCTCTACGACGAGCAGTACTTC. It is translated as CASSFTGQGMLYDEQYF.